This T cell receptor (beta chain) appears in the sequencing data of a study of T cells after yellow fever vaccination. Looking at the study overall: Those fractions that held only low numbers of cells were prepared using the SMART-Seq v4 Ultra Low Input RNA kit.

Study observations and caveats: Post-booster repertoires contained most primary-vaccination clones again (roughly 95% CD4, 88% CD8). Clonotypes found in both CD4 and CD8 compartments made up a small share.

5'RACE template switching generated TCR cDNA, adding a universal primer site and UMIs. MiXCR was run by TCRdb on the 5' RACE reads, yielding one entry per CDR3 protein. Of about 85,000 distinct CDR3 sequences listed, approximately 12% are singletons. The CDR3 loop spans 14 amino acids. Germline CDR1 DFQATT, CDR2 SNEGSKA (reference sequence). The ends were cut back, 3 bases at V and 0 bases at J, with 10 bases in the middle. The rearrangement uses TRBV20-1 and TRBJ2-3; D is uncertain. Sample: CD8+ T cells not binding an NS4B(214-222) dextramer, sorted from PBMCs, taken approximately 20 days after the first yellow fever vaccination. This TCR was recovered from a man in his late teens or twenties who received the YFV17D yellow fever vaccine. CDR3 in DNA: TGCAGTGCTAGCCGGGCACCGAGCACAGATACGCAGTATTTT. This encodes CSASRAPSTDTQYF.